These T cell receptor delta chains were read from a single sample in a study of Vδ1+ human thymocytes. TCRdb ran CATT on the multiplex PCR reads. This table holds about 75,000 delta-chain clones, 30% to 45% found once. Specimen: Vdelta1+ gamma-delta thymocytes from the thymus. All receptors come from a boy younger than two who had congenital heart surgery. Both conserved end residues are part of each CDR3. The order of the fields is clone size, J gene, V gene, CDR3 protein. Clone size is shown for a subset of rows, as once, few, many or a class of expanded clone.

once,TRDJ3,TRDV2,CACDAEGSSLDTRQMFF
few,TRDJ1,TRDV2,CATEGYRFTKYTDKLIF
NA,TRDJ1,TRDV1,CALGELNDTGGYATDKLIF
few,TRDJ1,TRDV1,CALGEPFPYWGTYTDKLIF
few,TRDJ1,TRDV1,CALGETLPTDVYWGISTDKLIF
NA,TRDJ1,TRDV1,CALGELAGGYLSGILHTDKLIF
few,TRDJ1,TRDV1,CALWVPTSWLGVKYTDKLIF
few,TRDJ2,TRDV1,CALGEWTAFTPLTAQLFF
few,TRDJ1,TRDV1,CALGEPVFLTWGITTDKLIF
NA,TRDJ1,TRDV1,CALGAFGRGYWGIQYTDKLIF
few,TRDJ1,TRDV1,CALGEPRFLYWGNPYTDKLIF
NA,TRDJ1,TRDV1,CALGELLLWTPMAGDSRYTDKLIF
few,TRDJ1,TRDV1,CALGLSYARGSNDKLIF
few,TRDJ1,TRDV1,CALGPSYRLGDYTDKLIF
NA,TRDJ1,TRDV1,CALGELPPPPSGGYTDKLIF
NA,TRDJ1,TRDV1,CALGELPTILGATSTGTDKLIF
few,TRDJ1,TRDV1,CALGATRGPYWGFLGVGTDKLIF
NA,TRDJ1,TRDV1,CALGARKPSYIYRLLGDSRTDKLIF
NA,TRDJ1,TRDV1,CALGEPLTRWGIFARTPQDKLIF
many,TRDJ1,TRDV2,CACDGLGENTDKLIF
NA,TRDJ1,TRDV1,CALGEPCVLQYTDKLIF
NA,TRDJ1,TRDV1,CALARDWGTLSTDKLIF
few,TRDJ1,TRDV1,CALGELSGCGPGGPGGYLDTDKLIF
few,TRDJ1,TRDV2,CACDRELGDTDKLIF
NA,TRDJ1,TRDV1,CALGEEASIYGDTMYTDKLIF
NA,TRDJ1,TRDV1,CALGEISALDGTGGYWSGDKLIF
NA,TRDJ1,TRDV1,CALGGHLLGVRTDKLIF
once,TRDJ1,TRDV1,CALGELRRYWGIRNTDKLIF
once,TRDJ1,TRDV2,CACDTSGGYTDKLIF
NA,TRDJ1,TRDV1,CALGVISFSLHRLWDIGDKLIF
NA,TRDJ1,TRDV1,CALGEPSGGLLLGDTRLIF
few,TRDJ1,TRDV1,CALGERDGVGDTGDKLIF
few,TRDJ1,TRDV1,CALGEWGLPSNTGGFTDKLIF
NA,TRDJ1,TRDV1,CALGGLTGDYTDKLIF
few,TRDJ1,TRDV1,CALGELVDRRGTPLGNTDKLIF
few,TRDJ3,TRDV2,CACLTGGYYRSWDTRQMFF
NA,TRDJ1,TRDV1,CALGELSPLFPLLGDTDKLIF
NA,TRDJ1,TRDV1,CALGDFLPLGHWRKLIF
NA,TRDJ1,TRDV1,CALGEQVRPGDTDKLIF
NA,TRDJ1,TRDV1,CALGSPSHQDYAPYTDKLIF
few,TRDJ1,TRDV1,CALGEPSLYRYTDKLIF
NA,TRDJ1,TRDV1,CALGGHNPASTDKLIF
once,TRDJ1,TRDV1,CALGEPPPLGDIRTDKLIF
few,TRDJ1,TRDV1,CALLKNLGYAVRYTDKLIF
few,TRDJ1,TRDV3,CASIRLTEYTDKLIF
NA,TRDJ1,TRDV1,CALGETRFLLLGGKSDKLIF